The present TCR beta chain was sequenced within a study of cytomegalovirus exposure and HLA in healthy donors. The CDR3 consists of 15 residues. The germline gives CDR1 MNHEY, CDR2 SMNVEV (reference sequence). Between the trimmed V and J ends, which lost 7 bases and 5 bases, there was a span of 17 bases. In the PCR, 60 Vbeta and 13 Jbeta primers were used. The repertoire was sequenced with immunoSEQ multiplex PCR; TCRdb's copy has only in-frame clones and lacks some. The profile shows 150,000 or so clones, approximately 88% of them singletons. This clonotype originated in a man in his thirties or forties in good health and CMV-seronegative. The sample consisted of PBMCs. This rearrangement joins TRBV27 to TRBJ2-2; no clear D gene. In nucleotides, the CDR3 is TGTGCCAGCACCACAACGAGGATCGGGACCGGGGAGCTGTTTTTT. This gives the protein CASTTTRIGTGELFF.